The following is a T cell receptor (beta chain) sequence with its context. This entry comes from a study of blood T cell repertoires in COVID-19. The germline V gene encodes CDR1 SGHRS and CDR2 YFSETQ. With V trimmed by 7 bases and J by 8 bases, 1 base remained unmatched. The CDR3 contains 13 residues. Sequenced by immunoSEQ multiplex PCR; TCRdb stores in-frame clones only, minus some. The sample gives about 390,000 clones, approximately 87% of which show up once; 10% is in the top ten. In Cohort 3, a recovered donor had either two negative PCRs, clearance, or symptom resolution. The chain combines TRBV5-1 with TRBJ2-1; 15 bases agree with TRBD2. This receptor was identified in a woman between 50 and 59 years old who had recovered from COVID-19. Material: PBMCs or T cells enriched from blood (not recorded which). The CDR3 bases are TGCGCCAGCCGGACTAGCGGGGGGGATGAGCAGTTCTTC. Its protein is CASRTSGGDEQFF.